Given below is one TCR beta chain in context. The entry originates in a study of T cell repertoires in cytomegalovirus infection. Between the trimmed V and J ends, which lost 5 bases and 5 bases, there was a span of 13 bases. CDR1 MGHDK and CDR2 SYGVNS come from the germline V gene. This CDR3 region has 13 residues. One entry per CDR3 protein, called by TCRdb with MiXCR from the reads. The data show about 160,000 distinct CDR3 sequences, approximately 17% seen once. The material sequenced was CD8+ T cells from PBMCs. The J gene is TRBJ2-7, the V gene TRBV25-1, with a tentative D call TRBD2 (6 bases). This clonotype was obtained from a human donor in good health (CMV status not recorded). Some clones in this sample may be carry-over from other donors' samples. Written as DNA, the CDR3 is TGTGCCAGCAGTAGTTGGGGGGACGACGAGCAGTACTTC. It codes for CASSSWGDDEQYF.